These 27 T cell receptor beta chains originate from one sample sequenced in a study of beta chain features in type 1 diabetes. The isolated RNA, all of it, was reverse transcribed, so expressed TCRB transcripts were what got sequenced. The table came from immunoSEQ multiplex PCR; TCRdb's copy has only in-frame clones and leaves some out. The data hold hundreds of thousands of clones, with about 14% observed a single time. The sample consisted of naive CD4+ T cells from blood. These receptors all come from a man in his late teens or twenties in good health.

This clone was picked up a small number of times. The chain has TRBV9 and TRBJ1-4; D may be TRBD1 (5 bases). V lost 0 bases and J 8 bases, leaving 14 bases between the germline ends. This CDR3 has 15 residues. Germline CDR1 is SGDLS and CDR2 is YYNGEE. The CDR3 here is CASSVEGQGFEKLFF. CDR3 coding DNA: TGTGCCAGCAGCGTAGAGGGGCAGGGATTCGAAAAACTGTTTTTT.

V is TRBV5-1 and J is TRBJ2-1, with D perhaps TRBD2 (5 bases). Germline V gene lookup returns CDR1 SGHRS and CDR2 YFSETQ. V was shortened by 5 bases and J by 6 bases, with 12 bases between the two germline ends. The CDR3 loop spans 13 amino acids. The CDR3 is CASRRSGSNEQFF. The CDR3 nucleotides read TGCGCCAGCAGACGAAGCGGTTCCAATGAGCAGTTCTTC.

The table lists this clone with a few counts. The V call is TRBV7-9, the J call TRBJ1-1; TRBD1 agrees at 8 bases. The CDR3 is 18 residues long. From germline, CDR1 is SEHNR and CDR2 FQNEAQ (reference sequence). V lost 7 bases, J lost 1 base, and 17 bases stayed unmatched. CDR3 loop: CASTVGRQGRTGNTEAFF. CDR3 DNA: TGTGCCAGCACAGTAGGGAGACAGGGGAGGACGGGGAACACTGAAGCTTTCTTT.

This clone was detected a few times. CDR3 sequence: CASSEFGTYGYTF. CDR3 nucleotide sequence: TGTGCCAGCAGTGAATTCGGGACCTATGGCTACACCTTC. This chain joins TRBV2 and TRBJ1-2, with D possibly TRBD1 on 5 matching bases. In germline, CDR1 is SNHLY, CDR2 FYNNEI. Trimming pared 2 bases from V and 4 bases from J, leaving 8 bases between. This CDR3 is built from 13 residues.

The V call is TRBV11-2, the J call TRBJ2-5; TRBD1 or TRBD2 may be the D gene (5 bases each). Germline-derived CDR1 and CDR2 are SGHAT and FQNNGV. The CDR3 covers 13 residues. Trimming pared 9 bases from V and 4 bases from J, leaving 15 bases between. CDR3 in DNA: TGTGCCAGTGGACGAGGGGCGGGAGAGACCCAGTACTTC. This sequence encodes CASGRGAGETQYF.

The J gene is TRBJ2-1, the V gene TRBV28; D tentatively fits TRBD1 or TRBD2 (7 bases each). The V end lost 4 bases, the J end lost 6 bases, and 16 bases lay between the germline ends. The CDR3 sequence is 15 residues long. Germline assignment: CDR1 MDHEN and CDR2 SYDVKM. The CDR3 is CASSSPGGDGNEQFF. The CDR3, as DNA: TGTGCCAGCAGTTCTCCAGGGGGGGATGGCAATGAGCAGTTCTTC.

The chain combines TRBV5-1 with TRBJ1-5, with D possibly TRBD1 on 5 matching bases. There are 15 residues in the CDR3. V lost 4 bases and J 0 bases, leaving 11 bases between the germline ends. The V gene's germline CDR1 is SGHRS and CDR2 YFSETQ. CDR3 residues: CASSPGLDSNQPQHF. The DNA of the CDR3 is TGCGCCAGCAGCCCGGGGCTAGATAGCAATCAGCCCCAGCATTTT.

The chain employs TRBV5-1 and TRBJ2-1; D gene ambiguous. This CDR3 has 12 residues. The germline gives CDR1 SGHRS, CDR2 YFSETQ. V lost 4 bases and J 10 bases, leaving 12 bases between the germline ends. In DNA, the CDR3 is TGCGCCAGCAGCAAGTACTACCTAGAGCAGTTCTTC. Its translation: CASSKYYLEQFF.

The CDR3 here is CASSARQGGTDTQYF. The CDR3 DNA reads TGCGCCAGCAGCGCCCGACAGGGCGGGACAGATACGCAGTATTTT. The chain joins TRBV5-1 to TRBJ2-3, with TRBD1 identical over 7 bases. After removal of 4 bases from V and 3 bases from J, the junction contained 8 bases not matched to a gene. Germline values: CDR1 SGHRS, CDR2 YFSETQ. The CDR3 spans 15 residues.

This CDR3 is CASSPIRVNEQYF. The CDR3 nucleotides are TGTGCCAGCTCACCGATCAGGGTCAACGAGCAGTACTTC. J is TRBJ2-7 and V is TRBV18, with D tentatively TRBD1 (5 bases). V was pared by 3 bases and J by 5 bases, with 11 bases between. CDR1 is KGHSH and CDR2 is LQKENI in the germline V gene. This CDR3 is built from 13 residues.

This clone has only a few counts. The rearrangement joins TRBV4-2 to TRBJ2-7; D tentatively reads TRBD1 or TRBD2 (6 bases each). V was shortened by 3 bases and J by 0 bases, with 12 bases between the two germline ends. CDR1 is LGHNA and CDR2 is YNFKEQ in the germline V gene. CDR3 size: 15 residues. This CDR3 is CASSQGGQSSYEQYF. The CDR3, as DNA: TGTGCCAGCAGCCAGGGGGGCCAGAGCTCCTACGAGCAGTACTTC.

There are a few counts of this clone. The rearrangement links TRBV28 to TRBJ1-4; no definite D call. CDR3 size: 14 residues. In germline, CDR1 is MDHEN, CDR2 SYDVKM. Trimming shortened V by 4 bases and J by 0 bases, and 6 bases separated the two germline ends. CDR3 region: CASSSVPTNEKLFF. The CDR3, as DNA: TGTGCCAGCAGTTCGGTACCAACTAATGAAAAACTGTTTTTT.

In this sample, this clone turned up a few times. Other DNA sequences from this sample encode an identical CDR3 as well. The rearrangement uses TRBV28 and TRBJ2-7; D call uncertain. V was pared by 1 base and J by 3 bases, with 4 bases between. The CDR3 loop spans 12 amino acids. Germline-derived CDR1 and CDR2 are MDHEN and SYDVKM. This chain's CDR3 is CASSLSGYEQYF. The CDR3 nucleotides are TGTGCCAGCAGTTTATCAGGCTACGAGCAGTACTTC.

The J gene is TRBJ2-2, the V gene TRBV5-1; D may be TRBD2 (5 bases). The CDR3 length is 16 residues. V lost 2 bases to trimming and J lost 2 bases, with 13 bases between them. Germline V lookup: CDR1 SGHRS, CDR2 YFSETQ. CDR3 in DNA: TGCGCCAGCAGCTTAGGAGGTCTGGGAAACACCGGGGAGCTGTTTTTT. Amino acid sequence: CASSLGGLGNTGELFF.

A few counts support this clone. The chain recombines TRBV7-2 with TRBJ2-5, with D perhaps TRBD1 or TRBD2 (5 bases each). This CDR3 comprises 16 residues. CDR1 and CDR2 (germline): SGHTA, FQGNSA. The ends were cut back, 1 base at V and 0 bases at J, with 12 bases in the middle. The CDR3 sequence is CASSLVGVLYQETQYF. The CDR3, as DNA: TGTGCCAGCAGCTTAGTGGGGGTCCTGTACCAAGAGACCCAGTACTTC.

This clone appeared a few times. Other DNA sequences in this specimen translate into the identical CDR3. The CDR3 DNA reads as TGCAGTGCTAGTGGCCAGCCCCAGCATTTT. This translates into CSASGQPQHF. The chain recombines TRBV20-1 with TRBJ1-5; D not resolved. V was pared by 3 bases and J by 7 bases, with 4 bases between. The CDR3 totals 10 residues. Germline V gene sequence: CDR1 DFQATT, CDR2 SNEGSKA (reference sequence).

This clone has just a few counts. The chain combines TRBV28 with TRBJ1-6, with 8 bases lining up with TRBD1. The V gene end was trimmed by 5 bases and the J gene end by 9 bases; junction bases not matched to a gene: 9. The germline gives CDR1 MDHEN, CDR2 SYDVKM. There are 15 residues in the CDR3. In DNA, the CDR3 is TGTGCCAGCAGTCCTCGGGACAGGTCTTTTTCACCCCTCCACTTT. Translation gives CASSPRDRSFSPLHF. The entire variable domain, with the rest obtained from reference TRBV28 and TRBJ1-6, is as follows: DVKVTQSSRYLVKRTGEKVFLECVQDMDHENMFWYRQDPGLGLRLIYFSYDVKMKEKGDIPEGYSVSREKKERFSLILESASTNQTSMYLCASSPRDRSFSPLHFGNGTRLTVT.

Only a few counts were recorded for this clone. This rearrangement joins TRBV5-4 to TRBJ2-3, with 8 bases fitting TRBD1. The germline V gene encodes CDR1 SGHNT and CDR2 YYREEE (reference sequence). The CDR3 covers 15 residues. The V segment lost 4 bases and the J segment 0 bases; nucleotides outside the gene matches: 4. CDR3 region: CASSLRQGSTDTQYF. In nucleotides, the CDR3 is TGTGCCAGCAGCCTACGACAGGGGAGCACAGATACGCAGTATTTT. Using reference TRBV5-4 and TRBJ2-3 for the parts outside the CDR3, the full variable domain is ETGVTQSPTHLIKTRGQQVTLRCSSQSGHNTVSWYQQALGQGPQFIFQYYREEENGRGNFPPRFSGLQFPNYSSELNVNALELDDSALYLCASSLRQGSTDTQYFGPGTRLTVL.

This sequence joins TRBV4-1 and TRBJ2-1; no reliable D call. Germline values: CDR1 MGHRA, CDR2 YSYEKL. Trimming shortened V by 1 base and J by 13 bases, and 2 bases separated the two germline ends. This CDR3 has 9 residues. The CDR3 loop reads CASSQVQFF. In DNA, the CDR3 is TGCGCCAGCAGCCAAGTTCAGTTCTTC.

CDR3 protein: CAWRTGKTPLHF. Here the CDR3 DNA reads TGTGCCTGGAGAACCGGGAAGACACCCCTCCACTTT. This chain connects TRBV30 to TRBJ1-6; D unclear. This CDR3 is 12 amino acids long. Germline CDR1 GTSNPN, CDR2 SVGIG (reference sequence). Trimming removed 3 bases at V and 11 bases at J, with 11 bases between. The whole variable domain, remainder taken from reference TRBV30 and TRBJ1-6, is SQTIHQWPATLVQPVGSPLSLECTVEGTSNPNLYWYRQAAGRGLQLLFYSVGIGQISSEVPQNLSASRPQDRQFILSSKKLLLSDSGFYLCAWRTGKTPLHFGNGTRLTVT.

The chain is built from TRBV2 and TRBJ2-3, with D uncertain. The V gene's germline CDR1 is SNHLY and CDR2 FYNNEI. V was cut by 4 bases and J by 5 bases, with 4 bases left in between. This CDR3 has 11 residues. CDR3 bases: TGTGCCAGCAGTGTTGTAGATACGCAGTATTTT. This codes for CASSVVDTQYF.

The chain combines TRBV28 with TRBJ2-1; 11 bases map to TRBD2. CDR3 length: 19 residues. Germline V gene data show CDR1 as MDHEN and CDR2 as SYDVKM. Trimming at V came to 3 bases and at J to 0 bases, leaving 10 bases not matched to a gene. The CDR3: CASSLLTSGTRSSYNEQFF. DNA for the CDR3: TGTGCCAGCAGTTTGCTGACTAGCGGGACGAGGAGCTCCTACAATGAGCAGTTCTTC.

This clone was seen more than once but under ten times. The rearrangement uses TRBV30 and TRBJ2-7, with TRBD1 matching 8 bases. Germline loops: CDR1 GTSNPN, CDR2 SVGIG (reference sequence). The CDR3 spans 12 residues. J was trimmed by 10 bases and V by 5 bases; bases with no gene match: 10. CDR3 residues: CAWGRTGGRQYF. The CDR3, as DNA: TGTGCCTGGGGGAGAACAGGGGGTCGACAGTACTTC. The full variable domain, in which reference TRBV30 and TRBJ2-7 provide the parts outside the CDR3, is SQTIHQWPATLVQPVGSPLSLECTVEGTSNPNLYWYRQAAGRGLQLLFYSVGIGQISSEVPQNLSASRPQDRQFILSSKKLLLSDSGFYLCAWGRTGGRQYFGPGTRLTVT.

The chain recombines TRBV7-2 with TRBJ1-2, with a tentative D call TRBD1 (6 bases). This CDR3 spans 15 amino acids. V was pared by 1 base and J by 3 bases, with 12 bases between. Germline V gene sequence: CDR1 SGHTA, CDR2 FQGNSA. The CDR3 DNA is TGTGCCAGCAGCTTAGTTAGGACAGCTGACTATGGCTACACCTTC. Amino acids: CASSLVRTADYGYTF. Variable domain in full (rest from reference TRBV7-2 and TRBJ1-2): GAGVSQSPSNKVTEKGKDVELRCDPISGHTALYWYRQSLGQGLEFLIYFQGNSAPDKSGLPSDRFSAERTGGSVSTLTIQRTQQEDSAVYLCASSLVRTADYGYTFGSGTRLTVV.

This clone was observed a handful of times. The chain uses TRBV7-9 and TRBJ2-1; 11 positions match TRBD2. V lost 6 bases and J lost 0; bases outside the gene matches: 10. In germline, CDR1 is SEHNR, CDR2 FQNEAQ (reference sequence). The CDR3 covers 18 residues. The CDR3 loop reads CASSSHGLAGGSYNEQFF. CDR3 DNA: TGTGCCAGCAGTTCACACGGACTAGCGGGTGGCTCCTACAATGAGCAGTTCTTC.

This clone has more than one count but fewer than ten. V usage is TRBV7-3 and J usage is TRBJ2-2; weak D call: TRBD2 (6 bases). V dropped 3 bases and J dropped 8 bases, with 16 bases sitting between them. CDR1 is SGHTA, CDR2 FQGTGA, per germline. The CDR3 covers 15 residues. The CDR3 loop is CASSFSGTRSGELFF. CDR3 nucleotides: TGTGCCAGCAGCTTCTCCGGGACTCGCTCTGGGGAGCTGTTTTTT. The whole variable domain, remainder taken from reference TRBV7-3 and TRBJ2-2, is GAGVSQTPSNKVTEKGKYVELRCDPISGHTALYWYRQSLGQGPEFLIYFQGTGAADDSGLPNDRFFAVRPEGSVSTLKIQRTERGDSAVYLCASSFSGTRSGELFFGEGSRLTVL.

The J gene is TRBJ1-4, the V gene TRBV11-2; no clear D. CDR1 is SGHAT, CDR2 FQNNGV, per germline. The germline V and J ends were trimmed by 0 bases and 8 bases, with 10 bases remaining between them. This CDR3 comprises 14 residues. CDR3 loop: CASSLERVWEKLFF. The CDR3 DNA sequence: TGTGCCAGCAGCTTAGAGAGGGTTTGGGAAAAACTGTTTTTT.